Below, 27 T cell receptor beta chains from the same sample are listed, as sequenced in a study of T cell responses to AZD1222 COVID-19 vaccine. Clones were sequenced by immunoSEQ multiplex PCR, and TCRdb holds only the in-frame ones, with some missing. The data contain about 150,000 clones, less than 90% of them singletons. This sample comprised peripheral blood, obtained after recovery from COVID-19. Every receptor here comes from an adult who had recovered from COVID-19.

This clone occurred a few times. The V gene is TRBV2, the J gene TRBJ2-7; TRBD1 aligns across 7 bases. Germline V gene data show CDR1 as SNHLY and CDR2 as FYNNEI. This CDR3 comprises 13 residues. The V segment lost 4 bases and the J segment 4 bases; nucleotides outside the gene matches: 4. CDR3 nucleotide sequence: TGTGCCAGCAGTGTGGGACAGAGATACGAGCAGTACTTC. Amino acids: CASSVGQRYEQYF.

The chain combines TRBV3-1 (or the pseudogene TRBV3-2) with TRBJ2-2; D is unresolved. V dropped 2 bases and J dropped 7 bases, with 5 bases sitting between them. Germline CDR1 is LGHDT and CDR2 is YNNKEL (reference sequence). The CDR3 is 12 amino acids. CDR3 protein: CASSQTFGELFF. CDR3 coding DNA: TGTGCCAGCAGCCAAACGTTCGGGGAGCTGTTTTTT.

CDR3: CASGRAGFAQETQYF. The CDR3 region has the DNA TGTGCCAGCGGTAGGGCAGGGTTTGCTCAAGAGACCCAGTACTTC. The chain carries TRBV2 and TRBJ2-5; tentatively, D is TRBD1 (5 bases). CDR1 is SNHLY and CDR2 is FYNNEI in the germline V gene. The CDR3 covers 15 residues. Deletions cut 8 bases from V and 2 bases from J, with 18 bases between. Combining the CDR3 with reference TRBV2 and TRBJ2-5 gives the whole variable domain EPEVTQTPSHQVTQMGQEVILRCVPISNHLYFYWYRQILGQKVEFLVSFYNNEISEKSEIFDDQFSVERPDGSNFTLKIRSTKLEDSAMYFCASGRAGFAQETQYFGPGTRLLVL.

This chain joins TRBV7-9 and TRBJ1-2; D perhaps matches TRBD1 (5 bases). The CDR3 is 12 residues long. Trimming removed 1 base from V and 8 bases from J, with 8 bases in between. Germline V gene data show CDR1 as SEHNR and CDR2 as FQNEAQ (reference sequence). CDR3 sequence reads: CASSLVGAGYTF. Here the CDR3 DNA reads TGTGCCAGCAGCTTAGTTGGGGCCGGCTACACCTTC.

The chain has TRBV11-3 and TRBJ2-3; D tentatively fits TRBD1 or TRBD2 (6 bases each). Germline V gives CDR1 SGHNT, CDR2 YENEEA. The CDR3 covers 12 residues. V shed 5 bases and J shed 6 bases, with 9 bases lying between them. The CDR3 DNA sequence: TGTGCCAGCAGCAAAGGGGGGGATACGCAGTATTTT. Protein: CASSKGGDTQYF.

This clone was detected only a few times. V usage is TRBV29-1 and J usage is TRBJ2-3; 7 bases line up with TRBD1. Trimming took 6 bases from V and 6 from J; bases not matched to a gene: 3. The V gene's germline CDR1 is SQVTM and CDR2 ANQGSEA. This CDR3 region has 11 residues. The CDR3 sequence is CSVMTGDTQYF. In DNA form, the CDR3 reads TGCAGCGTGATGACAGGGGATACGCAGTATTTT.

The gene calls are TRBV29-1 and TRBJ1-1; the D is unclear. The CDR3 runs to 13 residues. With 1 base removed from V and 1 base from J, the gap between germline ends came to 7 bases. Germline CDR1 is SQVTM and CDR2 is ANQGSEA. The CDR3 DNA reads TGCAGCGTTGAAGGTCAACCGAACACTGAAGCTTTCTTT. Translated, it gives CSVEGQPNTEAFF. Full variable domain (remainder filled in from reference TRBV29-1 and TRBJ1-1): SAVISQKPSRDICQRGTSLTIQCQVDSQVTMMFWYRQQPGQSLTLIATANQGSEATYESGFVIDKFPISRPNLTFSTLTVSNMSPEDSSIYLCSVEGQPNTEAFFGQGTRLTVV.

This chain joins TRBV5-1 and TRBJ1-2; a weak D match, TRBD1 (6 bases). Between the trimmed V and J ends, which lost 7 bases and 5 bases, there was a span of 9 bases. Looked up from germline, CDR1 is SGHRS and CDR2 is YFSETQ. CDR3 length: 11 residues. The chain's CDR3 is CASGQTYGYTF. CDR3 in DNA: TGCGCCAGCGGACAGACTTATGGCTACACCTTC.

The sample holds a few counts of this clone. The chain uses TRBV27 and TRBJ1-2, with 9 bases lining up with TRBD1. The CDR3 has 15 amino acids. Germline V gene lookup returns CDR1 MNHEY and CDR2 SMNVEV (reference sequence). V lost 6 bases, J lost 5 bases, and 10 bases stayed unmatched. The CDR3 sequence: CASSSTGGRRYGYTF. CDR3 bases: TGTGCCAGCAGCTCAACAGGGGGCCGGCGGTATGGCTACACCTTC.

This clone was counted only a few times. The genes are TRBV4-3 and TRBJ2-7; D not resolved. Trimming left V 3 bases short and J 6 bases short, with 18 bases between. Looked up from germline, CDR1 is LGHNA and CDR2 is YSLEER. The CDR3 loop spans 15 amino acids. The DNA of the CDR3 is TGCGCCAGCAGCCAGGGTGCAAACTCCCGGCTCGAGCAGTACTTC. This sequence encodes CASSQGANSRLEQYF.

CDR3 sequence reads: CASSLGPQGASYNEQFF. CDR3 nucleotides: TGTGCCAGCAGCTTAGGGCCTCAGGGGGCATCCTACAATGAGCAGTTCTTC. The V gene is TRBV7-2, the J gene TRBJ2-1; TRBD1 matches at 8 bases. The V gene end was trimmed by 1 base and the J gene end by 1 base; junction bases not matched to a gene: 6. The germline CDR1 and CDR2 sequences are SGHTA and FQGNSA. This CDR3 spans 17 amino acids.

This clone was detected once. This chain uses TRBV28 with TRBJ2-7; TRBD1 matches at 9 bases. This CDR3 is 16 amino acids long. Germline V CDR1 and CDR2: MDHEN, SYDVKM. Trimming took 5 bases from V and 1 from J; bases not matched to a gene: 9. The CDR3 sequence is CASSIYDRGASYEQYF. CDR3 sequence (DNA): TGTGCCAGCAGTATCTACGACAGGGGGGCTTCCTACGAGCAGTACTTC.

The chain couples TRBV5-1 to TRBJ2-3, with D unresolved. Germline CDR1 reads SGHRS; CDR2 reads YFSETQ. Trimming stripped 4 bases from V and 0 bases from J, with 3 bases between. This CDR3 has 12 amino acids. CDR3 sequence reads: CASSVSTDTQYF. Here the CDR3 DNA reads TGCGCCAGCAGCGTTAGCACAGATACGCAGTATTTT.

CDR3 region: CASSQGQGNTEAFF. The CDR3 bases are TGTGCCAGCTCACAGGGGCAGGGGAACACTGAAGCTTTCTTT. The chain carries TRBV18 and TRBJ1-1, with a weak D call TRBD1 (5 bases). The CDR3 sequence is 14 residues long. CDR1 and CDR2 from the germline V gene are KGHSH and LQKENI. With 4 bases removed from V and 1 base from J, the gap between germline ends came to 10 bases.

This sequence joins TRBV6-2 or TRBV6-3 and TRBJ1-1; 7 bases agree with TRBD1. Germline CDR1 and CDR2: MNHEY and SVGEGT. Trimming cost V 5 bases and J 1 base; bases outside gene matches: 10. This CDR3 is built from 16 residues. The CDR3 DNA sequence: TGTGCCAGCAGTCTCGAAAGGACAGGAGGGAACACTGAAGCTTTCTTT. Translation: CASSLERTGGNTEAFF.

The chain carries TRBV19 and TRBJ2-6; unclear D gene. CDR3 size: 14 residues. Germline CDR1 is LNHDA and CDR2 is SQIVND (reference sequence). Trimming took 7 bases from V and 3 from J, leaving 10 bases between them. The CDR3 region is CASTFTGGANVLTF. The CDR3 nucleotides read TGTGCCAGTACTTTTACGGGTGGGGCCAACGTCCTGACTTTC.

The CDR3 reads CASSLFGTSPGNTIYF. CDR3 DNA sequence: TGTGCCAGCAGTTTATTTGGGACCAGTCCCGGAAACACCATATATTTT. The chain recombines TRBV27 with TRBJ1-3; D possibly corresponds to TRBD1 (5 bases). The CDR3 has 16 residues. Germline V gene sequence: CDR1 MNHEY, CDR2 SMNVEV (reference sequence). The V gene lost 1 base and the J gene lost 4 bases, with 14 bases spanning the gap.

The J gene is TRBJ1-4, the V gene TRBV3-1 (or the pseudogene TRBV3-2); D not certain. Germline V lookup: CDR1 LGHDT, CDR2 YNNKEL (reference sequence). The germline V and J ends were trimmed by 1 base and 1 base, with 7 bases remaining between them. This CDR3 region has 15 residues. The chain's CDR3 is CASSQAGGTNEKLFF. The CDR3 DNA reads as TGTGCCAGCAGCCAAGCGGGAGGAACTAATGAAAAACTGTTTTTT.

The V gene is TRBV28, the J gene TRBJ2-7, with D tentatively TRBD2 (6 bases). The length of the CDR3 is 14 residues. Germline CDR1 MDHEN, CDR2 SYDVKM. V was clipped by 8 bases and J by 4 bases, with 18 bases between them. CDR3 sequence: CASLPFGRGYEQYF. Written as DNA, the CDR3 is TGTGCCAGCCTCCCCTTCGGACGGGGGTACGAGCAGTACTTC.

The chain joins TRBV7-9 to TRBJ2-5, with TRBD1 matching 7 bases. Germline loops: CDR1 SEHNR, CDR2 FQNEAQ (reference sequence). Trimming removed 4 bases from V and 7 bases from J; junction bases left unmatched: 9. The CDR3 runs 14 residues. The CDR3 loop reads CASSYRQGPGTQYF. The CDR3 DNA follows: TGTGCCAGCAGCTACCGACAGGGTCCTGGGACCCAGTACTTC.

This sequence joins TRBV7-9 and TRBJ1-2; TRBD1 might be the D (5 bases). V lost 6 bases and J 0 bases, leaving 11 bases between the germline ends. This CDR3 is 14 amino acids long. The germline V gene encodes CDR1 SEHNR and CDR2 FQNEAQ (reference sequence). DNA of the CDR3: TGTGCCAGCAGGGGAGCAGGGTCTAACTATGGCTACACCTTC. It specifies CASRGAGSNYGYTF. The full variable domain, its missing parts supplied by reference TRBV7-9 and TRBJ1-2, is DTGVSQNPRHKITKRGQNVTFRCDPISEHNRLYWYRQTLGQGPEFLTYFQNEAQLEKSRLLSDRFSAERPKGSFSTLEIQRTEQGDSAMYLCASRGAGSNYGYTFGSGTRLTVV.

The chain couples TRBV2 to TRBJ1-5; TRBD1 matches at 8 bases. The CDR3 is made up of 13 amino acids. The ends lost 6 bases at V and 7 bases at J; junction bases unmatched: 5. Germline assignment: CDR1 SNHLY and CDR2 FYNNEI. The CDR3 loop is CASSAGGWQPQHF. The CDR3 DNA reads TGTGCCAGCAGCGCAGGGGGCTGGCAGCCCCAGCATTTT. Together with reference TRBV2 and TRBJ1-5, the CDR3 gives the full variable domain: EPEVTQTPSHQVTQMGQEVILRCVPISNHLYFYWYRQILGQKVEFLVSFYNNEISEKSEIFDDQFSVERPDGSNFTLKIRSTKLEDSAMYFCASSAGGWQPQHFGDGTRLSIL.

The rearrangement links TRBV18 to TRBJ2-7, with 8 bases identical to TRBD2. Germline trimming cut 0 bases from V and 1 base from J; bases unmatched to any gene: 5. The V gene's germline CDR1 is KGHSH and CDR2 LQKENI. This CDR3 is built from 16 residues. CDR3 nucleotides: TGTGCCAGCTCACCACCAGGAATAGCGGGATCCTACGAGCAGTACTTC. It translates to CASSPPGIAGSYEQYF. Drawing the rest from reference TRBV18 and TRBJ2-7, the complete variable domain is NAGVMQNPRHLVRRRGQEARLRCSPMKGHSHVYWYRQLPEEGLKFMVYLQKENIIDESGMPKERFSAEFPKEGPSILRIQQVVRGDSAAYFCASSPPGIAGSYEQYFGPGTRLTVT.

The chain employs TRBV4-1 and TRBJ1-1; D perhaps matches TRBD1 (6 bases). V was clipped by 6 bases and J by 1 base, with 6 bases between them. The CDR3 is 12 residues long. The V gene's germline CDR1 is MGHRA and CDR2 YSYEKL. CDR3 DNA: TGCGCCAGCAGGGGGGCGAACACTGAAGCTTTCTTT. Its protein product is CASRGANTEAFF.

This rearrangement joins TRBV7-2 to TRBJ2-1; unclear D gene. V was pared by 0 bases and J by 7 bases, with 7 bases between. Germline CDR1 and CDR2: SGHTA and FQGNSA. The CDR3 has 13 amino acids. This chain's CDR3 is CASSLAVGNEQFF. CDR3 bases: TGTGCCAGCAGCTTAGCGGTAGGAAATGAGCAGTTCTTC.

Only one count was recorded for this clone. Here the CDR3 DNA reads TGTGCCAGCAGCTTAAGATGGGATCAGCCCCAGCATTTT. Translating gives CASSLRWDQPQHF. The chain joins TRBV5-6 to TRBJ1-5; D not resolved. V was clipped by 2 bases and J by 5 bases, with 8 bases between them. The CDR3 totals 13 residues. Germline CDR1 is SGHDT and CDR2 is YYEEEE. Full variable domain (outside the CDR3, taken from reference TRBV5-6 and TRBJ1-5): DAGVTQSPTHLIKTRGQQVTLRCSPKSGHDTVSWYQQALGQGPQFIFQYYEEEERQRGNFPDRFSGHQFPNYSSELNVNALLLGDSALYLCASSLRWDQPQHFGDGTRLSIL.

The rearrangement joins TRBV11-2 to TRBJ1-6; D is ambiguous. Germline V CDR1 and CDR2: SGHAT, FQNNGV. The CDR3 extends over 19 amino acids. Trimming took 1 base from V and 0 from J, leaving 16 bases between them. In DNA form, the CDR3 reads TGTGCCAGCAGCTTAGGAGGCTCCGTCGCGAGCTCCTATAATTCACCCCTCCACTTT. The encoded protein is CASSLGGSVASSYNSPLHF.